This entry lists 18 T cell receptor beta chains sequenced from one sample in a study of PD-L1 blockade in urothelial cancer (dated by TCRdb to 2016 to 2017). The library came from the immunoSEQ multiplex PCR assay. TCRdb carries this immuneACCESS record with in-frame sequences only. Its versions omit some clonotypes, under half of them owing to an unresolved V gene in the studies checked, with the rest unexplained. For this sample there are 50,000 to 65,000 clones; around 81% appear just once. The top ten constitute 3% to 4% of the sample. Sample time point, as interpreted from the label and publication: pretreatment peripheral blood. Here the sequenced sample was PBMCs, taken around atezolizumab (anti-PD-L1) treatment. Receptors originate from a man between 65 and 80 years old with urothelial cancer.

This clone has just one count. The chain is built from TRBV7-2 and TRBJ2-3, with D uncertain. Germline-derived CDR1 and CDR2 are SGHTA and FQGNSA. V was shortened by 3 bases and J by 4 bases, with 8 bases between the two germline ends. This CDR3 spans 13 amino acids. The CDR3 DNA is TGTGCCAGCAGCTTTCAGGTTGCAGATACGCAGTATTTT. Translation gives CASSFQVADTQYF.

V usage is TRBV4-1 and J usage is TRBJ1-2; a possible D gene is TRBD1 (6 bases). Germline CDR1 and CDR2: MGHRA and YSYEKL. V was cut by 0 bases and J by 2 bases, with 19 bases left in between. The CDR3 has 18 residues. The CDR3 region has the DNA TGCGCCAGCAGCCAAGATCAATTGAGGGCGGGGGGCAACTATGGCTACACCTTC. Protein: CASSQDQLRAGGNYGYTF.

This clone has more than one count but fewer than ten. V is TRBV2 and J is TRBJ2-5, with 7 positions matching TRBD1. J gave up 7 bases and V 4 bases, and 9 bases lay outside the gene matches. CDR1 SNHLY and CDR2 FYNNEI come from the germline V gene. The CDR3 loop spans 14 amino acids. The CDR3, as DNA: TGTGCCAGCAGTGGTGGGACAGATACTGGGACCCAGTACTTC. Its protein is CASSGGTDTGTQYF.

The chain has TRBV10-3 and TRBJ2-1; D is possibly TRBD2 (6 bases). Germline lookup yields CDR1 ENHRY and CDR2 SYGVKD. The ends were cut back, 6 bases at V and 3 bases at J, with 15 bases in the middle. The CDR3 is 15 amino acids. CDR3 nucleotides: TGTGCCATCAGCGGAGGGGCGGGGATCTACAATGAGCAGTTCTTC. Protein product: CAISGGAGIYNEQFF.

This clone showed up just a few times. V usage is TRBV28 and J usage is TRBJ2-2; D perhaps matches TRBD2 (6 bases). Germline CDR1 MDHEN, CDR2 SYDVKM. Deletions cut 1 base from V and 3 bases from J, with 9 bases between. This CDR3 has 15 amino acids. In DNA, the CDR3 is TGTGCCAGCAGTTTATCGGGGGTCTACACCGGGGAGCTGTTTTTT. It is translated as CASSLSGVYTGELFF.

The chain uses TRBV18 and TRBJ2-1; D gene unclear. The ends were cut back, 0 bases at V and 4 bases at J, with 7 bases in the middle. Germline loops: CDR1 KGHSH, CDR2 LQKENI. The CDR3 is 14 amino acids. CDR3 in amino acids: CASSPPPVYNEQFF. The CDR3 bases are TGTGCCAGCTCACCACCGCCGGTGTACAATGAGCAGTTCTTC.

This chain links TRBV27 with TRBJ1-5; no reliable D call. V dropped 8 bases and J dropped 3 bases, with 5 bases sitting between them. The CDR3 is 11 amino acids. From germline, CDR1 is MNHEY and CDR2 SMNVEV (reference sequence). The CDR3 DNA is TGTGCCAGCGGCTTCAATCAGCCCCAGCATTTT. Translation gives CASGFNQPQHF.

The gene calls are TRBV11-1 and TRBJ2-5; D possibly corresponds to TRBD2 (6 bases). The CDR3 consists of 14 residues. The V and J ends lost 3 bases and 11 bases respectively, with 19 bases between them. CDR1 and CDR2 from the germline V gene are SGHAT and FQDESV (reference sequence). The CDR3 DNA sequence: TGTGCCAGCAGCTTGTTAGTAACGGAGGGGAAGCAGTACTTC. It translates to CASSLLVTEGKQYF.

The rearrangement uses TRBV29-1 and TRBJ1-2, with D maybe TRBD1 (5 bases). V lost 3 bases and J lost 8, with 22 bases in between. The CDR3 spans 15 residues. Per the germline V gene, CDR1 is SQVTM and CDR2 is ANQGSEA. The CDR3 DNA follows: TGCAGCGTTGACCCCTGGCGGGGGGACCCGGAAGGCTACACCTTC. Translated: CSVDPWRGDPEGYTF.

The J gene is TRBJ2-5, the V gene TRBV5-4, with 11 bases identical to TRBD2. V was clipped by 3 bases and J by 2 bases; unmatched bases: 6. Germline CDR1 reads SGHNT; CDR2 reads YYREEE (reference sequence). The CDR3 consists of 16 residues. The CDR3 sequence is CASSSATSGKQETQYF. The CDR3 DNA is TGTGCCAGCAGCTCGGCGACTAGCGGGAAACAAGAGACCCAGTACTTC.

V usage is TRBV19 and J usage is TRBJ2-1; 13 nucleotides agree with TRBD2. The CDR3 contains 16 residues. The junction had 3 bases not matched to a gene; V was cut back by 5 bases and J by 2 bases. Germline V CDR1 and CDR2: LNHDA, SQIVND (reference sequence). The CDR3 DNA reads as TGTGCCAGTAGTCGTACTAGCGGGAGGGCCTACAATGAGCAGTTCTTC. Translated, it gives CASSRTSGRAYNEQFF.

This clone was seen only a few times. The chain has TRBV7-8 and TRBJ1-5; D possibly corresponds to TRBD1 (5 bases). V dropped 5 bases and J dropped 0 bases, with 8 bases sitting between them. Germline V lookup: CDR1 SGHVS, CDR2 FQNEAQ. CDR3 length: 14 amino acids. The CDR3 sequence: CASSPDSSNQPQHF. In DNA form, the CDR3 reads TGTGCCAGCAGCCCCGACAGTAGCAATCAGCCCCAGCATTTT.

This clone is a singleton in its sample. V and J are TRBV10-3 and TRBJ2-7; maybe TRBD1 (5 bases). Trimming pared 5 bases from V and 0 bases from J, leaving 8 bases between. Germline V CDR1 and CDR2: ENHRY, SYGVKD. The CDR3 is 13 residues long. The CDR3 region has the DNA TGTGCCATCAGTATAGGGGACTCCTACGAGCAGTACTTC. Translation: CAISIGDSYEQYF.

This chain links TRBV11-2 with TRBJ2-5, with a possible D match to TRBD2 (5 bases). Trimming left V 4 bases short and J 5 bases short, with 17 bases between. The CDR3 runs 15 residues. CDR1 SGHAT and CDR2 FQNNGV come from the germline V gene. The CDR3, as DNA: TGTGCCAGCAGCTCCTCCGCGGGCAACGGGGAGACCCAGTACTTC. Its translation: CASSSSAGNGETQYF.

This clone has a handful of counts. This chain uses TRBV6-5 with TRBJ2-6, with 7 bases aligning to TRBD1. The J segment lost 0 bases and the V segment lost 9 bases, leaving 5 bases of the junction unmatched. Germline CDR1 is MNHEY and CDR2 is SVGAGI. This CDR3 has 15 amino acids. CDR3 sequence: CASWDSYSGANVLTF. CDR3 nucleotide sequence: TGTGCCAGTTGGGACAGCTACTCTGGGGCCAACGTCCTGACTTTC.

This clone was seen more than once but under ten times. The gene calls are TRBV5-1 and TRBJ1-2, with 7 nucleotides matching TRBD1. The germline V gene has CDR1 SGHRS and CDR2 YFSETQ. The CDR3 spans 17 residues. The trim removed 4 bases at V and 5 bases at J, leaving 17 bases unmatched. CDR3 in amino acids: CASSVGTVASRLYGYTF. Here the CDR3 DNA reads TGCGCCAGCAGCGTAGGGACAGTCGCAAGCCGGCTATATGGCTACACCTTC.

The chain has TRBV5-1 and TRBJ2-3; D perhaps matches TRBD1 (5 bases). Germline values: CDR1 SGHRS, CDR2 YFSETQ. This CDR3 region has 13 residues. V gave up 3 bases and J gave up 6 bases, with 11 bases separating them. CDR3 coding DNA: TGCGCCAGCAGCTGGACGACAGTGGATACGCAGTATTTT. This gives the protein CASSWTTVDTQYF.

The genes are TRBV2 and TRBJ1-5; TRBD1 agrees at 8 bases. The V gene's germline CDR1 is SNHLY and CDR2 FYNNEI. The V segment lost 6 bases and the J segment 7 bases; nucleotides outside the gene matches: 5. This CDR3 has 13 residues. CDR3 in amino acids: CASSPRTGQPQHF. The CDR3 bases are TGTGCCAGCAGCCCTAGGACAGGGCAGCCCCAGCATTTT.